The sequence of this TCR beta chain was determined in a study of blood T cell repertoires in COVID-19. TCRdb's copy holds only in-frame clones and misses some; the assay was immunoSEQ multiplex PCR. The sample contains about 250,000 clones, approximately 84% of which appear only once. The V gene end was trimmed by 5 bases and the J gene end by 0 bases; junction bases not matched to a gene: 7. Germline V lookup: CDR1 MNHEY, CDR2 SVGEGT. The CDR3 has 17 residues. The sample was peripheral blood. This receptor was identified in a middle-aged man with active or convalescent COVID-19. This rearrangement joins TRBV6-2 or TRBV6-3 to TRBJ2-7; 13 nucleotides match TRBD2. CDR3 in DNA: TGTGCCAGCAGTAGACCGGGACTAGCGGGAAGCTCCTACGAGCAGTACTTC. Protein: CASSRPGLAGSSYEQYF.